The T cell receptor (beta chain) under discussion was sequenced for a study of TIL therapy for anti-PD-1-resistant metastatic lung cancer. Study information: Most patients had lung adenocarcinoma; a few tumors were EGFR-mutant, two ALK-rearranged; half smoked currently or formerly.

Time point noted: pre-treatment sample, taken before nivolumab and TIL therapy. Regarding the study as a whole: Infused TIL clonotypes partially replaced the baseline blood repertoire, then decayed over months.

Points on this clone: Its matching antigen is unknown.

This CDR3 region has 15 residues. CDR1 is MDHEN, CDR2 SYDVKM, per germline. Trimming removed 8 bases from V and 4 bases from J; junction bases left unmatched: 11. The immunoSEQ assay was v3. Libraries were sequenced to roughly 2 million read pairs (survey) or about 5-6 million (deep). Produced via immunoSEQ multiplex PCR; TCRdb's table is partial and in-frame only. The repertoire holds about 53,000 clones, with around four fifths as singletons. The source of this sequence is a person aged 25-85 years with non-small cell lung cancer. The rearrangement uses TRBV28 and TRBJ1-5, with TRBD1 identical over 7 bases. This sample comprised blood, obtained at baseline. CDR3 sequence (DNA): TGTGCCAGCTCCAGCCTTCCGGGACAGAATCAGCCCCAGCATTTT. It specifies CASSSLPGQNQPQHF.